This passage covers 5 T cell receptor beta chains from one sample sequenced in a study of T cell responses to AZD1222 COVID-19 vaccine. Measured with immunoSEQ multiplex PCR; TCRdb has only the in-frame clones, and not every one. Of over 100,000 clones listed, about 90% are singletons. The source was peripheral blood, collected 28 days after the second AZD1222 dose. The source is an adult who received the AZD1222 COVID-19 vaccine.

V gene TRBV14 combines with J gene TRBJ1-2; D is unresolved. Trimming removed 0 bases at V and 2 bases at J, with 4 bases between. The CDR3 sequence is 13 residues long. The V gene's germline CDR1 is SGHDN and CDR2 FVKESK. The CDR3 here is CASSQDVNYGYTF. CDR3 DNA: TGTGCCAGCAGCCAAGATGTCAACTATGGCTACACCTTC.

This chain links TRBV24-1 with TRBJ2-3, with TRBD1 identical over 7 bases. Germline V lookup: CDR1 KGHDR, CDR2 SFDVKD. V dropped 5 bases and J dropped 3; count of bases not matched to a gene: 4. This CDR3 contains 14 residues. The CDR3 loop reads CATSVSGGTDTQYF. CDR3 nucleotide sequence: TGTGCCACCAGTGTGTCAGGGGGTACAGATACGCAGTATTTT.

The rearrangement links TRBV7-2 to TRBJ2-2; the match to TRBD2 covers 10 bases. This CDR3 comprises 17 residues. Germline assignment: CDR1 SGHTA and CDR2 FQGNSA. J lost 6 bases, V lost 2 bases, and 9 bases had no gene match. In nucleotides, the CDR3 is TGTGCCAGCAGCTTAAATGGGCTAGCGGGAGAGGCCGGGGAGCTGTTTTTT. Protein product: CASSLNGLAGEAGELFF.

This clone has just one count. The rearrangement joins TRBV4-3 to TRBJ1-2; TRBD1 matches 7 bases. The germline gives CDR1 LGHNA, CDR2 YSLEER. Unmatched junction bases numbered 3, after V lost 0 bases and J lost 2 bases. The CDR3 extends over 15 amino acids. The CDR3 region is CASSQEETGNYGYTF. In DNA form, the CDR3 reads TGCGCCAGCAGCCAAGAGGAGACAGGGAACTATGGCTACACCTTC.

This clone has more than one count but fewer than ten. V gene TRBV14 combines with J gene TRBJ2-3, with 8 bases matching TRBD2. CDR1 and CDR2 from the germline V gene are SGHDN and FVKESK. The trim removed 4 bases at V and 3 bases at J, leaving 6 bases unmatched. The CDR3 sequence is 15 residues long. Here the CDR3 DNA reads TGTGCCAGCAGCCCGGGACTAGATTTGACAGATACGCAGTATTTT. This translates into CASSPGLDLTDTQYF.